The present entry profiles one T cell receptor (beta chain) with its context. The antigen is not known. This specimen comes from a study of OX40 agonist ivuxolimab in advanced cancers. For the study at large: At doses from 0.01 to 10 mg/kg, patients were given intravenous ivuxolimab every 2 weeks.

The CDR3 runs to 15 residues. Germline assignment: CDR1 SGHTA and CDR2 FQGNSA. The J segment lost 3 bases and the V segment lost 4 bases, leaving 4 bases of the junction unmatched. This table comes from immunoSEQ multiplex PCR, and its TCRdb copy is limited to in-frame clones, with some not included. The sample consists of 80,000 or so clones, 85% to 90% of them appearing once. Findings and caveats of the study: Compared with others, partial responders at 0.1-3.0 mg/kg displayed clonal expansion among the lowest. On average, CD8+ T cells had more expanded clones than CD4+.

The chain combines TRBV7-2 with TRBJ2-5; 11 bases match TRBD2. Sample: CD4+ or CD8+ T cells sorted from blood, taken in a trial of the OX40 agonist ivuxolimab. The clonotype comes from an adult with an advanced solid tumor such as melanoma, head and neck, liver or kidney cancer. The CDR3 DNA reads as TGTGCCAGCAGCTCAAAGACTAGCGGGAAAGAGACCCAGTACTTC. This translates into CASSSKTSGKETQYF.